A selection of T cell receptor beta chains follows, all from one sample in a study of sequential checkpoint blockade in melanoma. Profiling relied on immunoSEQ multiplex PCR, and the TCRdb table lists in-frame clones only, not all of them. The top ten clones hold roughly 19% of a sample with almost 9,500 clones, 25% to 30% of them seen once. Sequencing used tumor tissue (inferred from file names), obtained from a patient given nivolumab and ipilimumab in sequence. The receptors were sampled from a human donor with melanoma. The CDR3 runs from the conserved cysteine through the conserved F or W. A D gene is named only where the DNA matches it firmly. Clone size is not always given. Where it is, it says once, few, many or a class for expanded clones.

abundance,j_gene,d_gene,v_gene,CDR3aa,CDR3nt
NA,TRBJ1-2,NA,TRBV4-1,CASSLWAGDIANYGYTF,TGCGCCAGCAGCCTATGGGCGGGGGATATTGCCAACTATGGCTACACCTTC
NA,TRBJ2-3,NA,TRBV29-1,CSVEISLPDTQYF,TGCAGCGTTGAGATCTCCCTCCCAGATACGCAGTATTTT
few,TRBJ1-1,NA,TRBV5-1,CASSLAIGADTEAFF,TGCGCCAGCAGCTTGGCCATAGGGGCGGACACTGAAGCTTTCTTT
few,TRBJ1-3,TRBD1,TRBV28,CASRGDRVPGNTIYF,TGTGCCAGCAGGGGGGACAGGGTTCCTGGAAACACCATATATTTT
NA,TRBJ2-7,NA,TRBV1,CASSQTGQGEQYF,TGCGCCAGCAGCCAAACAGGGCAGGGCGAGCAGTACTTC
many,TRBJ1-1,NA,TRBV11-3,CASSPSLVGSTEAFF,TGTGCCAGCAGCCCGTCCTTAGTTGGGAGCACTGAAGCTTTCTTT
medium-sized,TRBJ2-3,NA,TRBV9,CASSYSRGTDTQYF,TGTGCCAGCAGTTATTCCCGGGGGACAGATACGCAGTATTTT
NA,TRBJ2-3,NA,TRBV29-1,CSVQSPFGTDTQYF,TGCAGCGTTCAATCCCCATTCGGGACAGATACGCAGTATTTT
many,TRBJ2-5,NA,TRBV6-8,CASSYSTGGGETQYF,TGTGCCAGCAGTTACTCGACGGGGGGCGGGGAGACCCAGTACTTC
NA,TRBJ2-1,TRBD2,TRBV12-5,CASGPSARTSGVREQFF,TGTGCTAGTGGTCCCTCTGCCCGCACTAGCGGGGTAAGAGAGCAGTTCTTC
medium-sized,TRBJ1-6,TRBD1,TRBV11-3,CASSLEQGAYNSPLHF,TGTGCCAGCAGCTTGGAACAGGGGGCCTATAATTCACCCCTCCACTTT
NA,TRBJ1-5,TRBD1,TRBV18,CASSRWDRGIHQPQHF,TGTGCCAGCTCACGGTGGGACAGGGGGATTCATCAGCCCCAGCATTTT
NA,TRBJ1-4,TRBD1,TRBV19,CASSPNRGQATNEKLFF,TGTGCCAGTAGTCCCAACAGGGGACAGGCAACTAATGAAAAACTGTTTTTT
few,TRBJ1-1,TRBD1,TRBV19,CASGGQGGYLNTEAFF,TGTGCCAGCGGCGGACAGGGAGGGTATCTTAACACTGAAGCTTTCTTT
few,TRBJ1-4,NA,TRBV6-8,CAISSERAEKLFF,TGTGCCATCAGCTCAGAGCGGGCTGAAAAACTGTTTTTT
NA,TRBJ1-2,NA,TRBV4-1,CASSLEKGYGYTF,TGCGCCAGCAGCCTCGAGAAGGGCTATGGCTACACCTTC
NA,TRBJ1-5,NA,TRBV18,CASSPLSGANQPQHF,TGTGCCAGCTCACCACTTTCAGGGGCGAATCAGCCCCAGCATTTT
medium-sized,TRBJ1-4,NA,TRBV28,CASSFLGAKKLFF,TGTGCCAGCAGTTTCTTGGGGGCGAAGAAACTGTTTTTT
few,TRBJ2-7,NA,TRBV7-4,CASSLAVTRPQYF,TGTGCCAGCAGCTTAGCTGTGACCCGACCCCAGTACTTC
NA,TRBJ1-5,NA,TRBV5-1,CASSLEGLYSNQPQHF,TGCGCCAGCAGCTTGGAGGGGCTGTATAGCAATCAGCCCCAGCATTTT
NA,TRBJ2-1,NA,TRBV5-1,CASRMEGASHEQFF,TGCGCCAGCAGAATGGAGGGGGCATCTCATGAGCAGTTCTTC
few,TRBJ1-1,NA,TRBV6-8,CASKMDSTNTEAFF,TGTGCCAGCAAGATGGACAGCACGAACACTGAAGCTTTCTTT
NA,TRBJ1-5,NA,TRBV16,CASTGTQFGPQHF,TGTGCCAGCACCGGGACCCAATTTGGGCCCCAGCATTTT
NA,TRBJ2-3,NA,TRBV5-1,CASSLFGTHTDTQYF,TGCGCCAGCAGCTTGTTCGGGACCCATACAGATACGCAGTATTTT
NA,TRBJ1-2,TRBD1,TRBV29-1,CSVERSGQGFYGYTF,TGCAGCGTTGAAAGGTCGGGACAGGGGTTTTATGGCTACACCTTC
many,TRBJ2-7,NA,TRBV6-1,CASSEGPIEEQYF,TGTGCCAGCAGTGAAGGTCCCATAGAAGAGCAGTACTTC
few,TRBJ1-2,NA,TRBV6-8,CASSQRDDSGYTF,TGTGCCAGCAGTCAGAGGGACGATTCAGGCTACACCTTC
once,TRBJ1-1,NA,TRBV5-1,CASSILQGNTEAFF,TGCGCCAGCAGCATCTTACAGGGAAACACTGAAGCTTTCTTT
NA,TRBJ1-6,NA,TRBV11-3,CASSQNTFQINNSPLHF,TGTGCCAGCAGCCAAAATACTTTTCAGATTAATAATTCACCCCTCCACTTT
few,TRBJ1-5,TRBD1,TRBV30,CAWGLWTGRTQPQHF,TGTGCCTGGGGCCTGTGGACAGGGAGGACTCAGCCCCAGCATTTT
NA,TRBJ1-2,NA,TRBV19,CASRTWNGYTF,TGTGCCAGTAGGACATGGAATGGCTACACCTTC
NA,TRBJ2-2,NA,TRBV9,CASSVYPNTGELFF,TGTGCCAGCAGCGTATACCCGAACACCGGGGAGCTGTTTTTT
NA,TRBJ2-5,NA,TRBV18,CASSPMTKTQYF,TGTGCCAGCTCACCAATGACGAAGACCCAGTACTTC
few,TRBJ2-1,NA,TRBV11-3,CASRLSYGTLYNEQFF,TGTGCCAGCAGGCTTAGTTACGGGACACTTTACAATGAGCAGTTCTTC
NA,TRBJ1-6,NA,TRBV6-8,CASTPQGEDSPLHF,TGTGCCAGCACCCCACAGGGTGAGGATTCACCCCTCCACTTT
NA,TRBJ2-1,NA,TRBV18,CASSSRGREQFF,TGTGCCAGCTCGTCCAGGGGACGGGAGCAGTTCTTC
many,TRBJ1-1,NA,TRBV23-1,CASSRELNTEAFF,TGCGCCAGCAGCCGGGAGCTGAACACTGAAGCTTTCTTT
once,TRBJ2-1,NA,TRBV19,CAGYSRGEQFF,TGTGCCGGCTACTCACGGGGTGAGCAGTTCTTC
NA,TRBJ1-6,NA,TRBV19,CASSMRGNSPLHF,TGTGCCAGTAGTATGAGGGGGAATTCACCCCTCCACTTT